The sequence of this TCR beta chain was determined in a study of T cells after yellow fever vaccination (dated by TCRdb to the late 2010s). Broadly, across the study: The SMART-Seq v4 Ultra Low Input RNA kit was used to prepare libraries from fractions with low cell numbers. To follow T-cell clones before and after primary and booster YFV17D yellow fever vaccination, bulk TCR alpha and beta repertoires were sequenced over time. Two healthy male donors, one aged 18 to 30 and one aged 30 to 39 years, were included in the cohort. Blood was drawn at multiple timepoints before and after primary and secondary immunization, with bulk PBMC replicates and cell subsets isolated.

There are 15 amino acids in the CDR3, from cysteine to phenylalanine inclusive. Of all the DNA, just the CDR3 is kept, 45 bases in frame from base 1. Germline trimming: 6 bases from V, 0 bases from J; junction bases outside gene matches: 4. Reading the germline V gene gives CDR1 SNHLY and CDR2 FYNNEI. The treatment or condition label, read with the paper, signifies: live attenuated yellow fever vaccine strain. At each blood-draw timepoint, two biological replicates of bulk PBMCs were collected. A standard Ficoll-Paque protocol was used to isolate PBMCs from peripheral blood. TriZol was used to extract RNA from bulk PBMCs, CD4 and CD8 fractions, and dextramer-positive and dextramer-negative fractions. Reads for this sample came from an Illumina NovaSeq 6000. TCR cDNA was synthesized by 5'RACE template switching, which introduced a universal primer site and unique molecular identifiers. Priming for cDNA synthesis came from both the TCR alpha and TCR beta constant segments. Library amplification used two PCR steps, and the second PCR step added sample barcodes and sequencing adapters. Sequencing of libraries was performed on Illumina HiSeq 2500 (2x100 bp) or NovaSeq (2x150 bp). As for the authors' bioinformatics: Demultiplexing of reads and collapsing into UMI consensus sequences were performed with MIGEC, and V(D)J alignment was carried out with MiXCR. Using edgeR on replicate PBMC samples, clonotypes were called vaccine-responding if FDR was below 0.01 and the log2 fold change was above 5 up to day 15. Bulk clonotypes were assigned CD4 or CD8 identity according to which sequenced CD4 or CD8 repertoire held them at higher abundance. The raw public reads went through TCRdb reprocessing: fastp at Q25, MiXCR clone calling, in-frame beta chains kept. CDR3 protein duplicates are merged, each entry listing the most common genes and DNA. TCRdb's processing, not the authors', yielded these V and J calls. For this sample there are some 240,000 distinct CDR3 sequences; 3.6% appear just once. In total, the top ten clones hold around 19% of the sample.

General findings and caveats noted by the study authors: Computational filtering was required because FACS-sorted repertoires could contain abundant contaminating clonotypes from the bulk population. Only a couple of donors were included in the study, so the extent to which the findings can be generalized is limited. The secondary T-cell response was found to be weaker but faster than the primary response, with a peak reached on day 5 rather than on day 15. A small fraction of clonotypes appeared in both the CD4 and CD8 compartments, likely as a result of convergent recombination. After the booster, most clones that had expanded after primary vaccination were detected again (roughly 95% of CD4 and under 90% of CD8), suggesting broad maintenance of memory.

This clonotype has at least ten counts. No cognate antigen has been identified for it. Base qualities are missing; no much larger clone stands one base away. The receptor comes from a man between 18 and 29 years old who received the YFV17D yellow fever vaccine. Rearrangement joined TRBV2 to TRBJ2-5; TRBD1 agrees with 10 junctional bases. The sample was PBMCs, taken 15 days after the yellow fever booster vaccination. The sequence in DNA is TGTGCCAGCAGACTGGACAGGGGGAACCAAGAGACCCAGTACTTC. The resulting protein is CASRLDRGNQETQYF.